The clone carrying this T cell receptor beta chain was recorded once. With random hexamers, 0.5 to 1 ug RNA was reverse transcribed. MiXCR was run by TCRdb on the immunoSEQ multiplex PCR reads, yielding one entry per CDR3 protein. The sample has roughly 150,000 distinct CDR3 sequences, approximately 95% seen once. These data originate in a study of CD8 T cells in Susac syndrome. Background on the study: Each patient with Susac syndrome, at the time of blood draw, was therapy-naive, on corticosteroids, or on intravenous immunoglobulin alone.

The V and J ends lost 6 bases and 1 base respectively, with 10 bases between them. CDR3 size: 13 residues. Germline-derived CDR1 and CDR2 are MNHEY and SMNVEV (reference sequence). This clonotype was obtained from a human donor with Susac syndrome. What was sequenced was CD4+ T cells from PBMCs. This sequence joins TRBV27 and TRBJ2-7; D call uncertain. The CDR3 region has the DNA TGTGCCAGCAGGGTGGGCGCGTCCTACGAGCAGTACTTC. Its protein is CASRVGASYEQYF.